The subject of this entry is one T cell receptor (beta chain). The read gets to within 3 residues of the CDR3 end, and the germline J gene fills in the rest. This entry comes from a study of T cells in women clearing cervical HPV infection. Repertoires were generated with immunoSEQ multiplex PCR, while TCRdb's copy carries only in-frame clones and drops some. The listing records over 30,000 clones. The CDR3 extends over 15 amino acids. The V gene lost 4 bases and the J gene lost 1 base, with 13 bases spanning the gap. CDR1 and CDR2 (germline): LNHDA, SQIVND (reference sequence). The sample was blood buffy coat. The TCR sequence derives from a woman aged 18-69 years with a cervical HPV16 infection that either progressed to CIN3+ or cleared (not recorded which). This chain joins TRBV19 and TRBJ2-5; perhaps TRBD2 as D (5 bases). CDR3 bases read: TGTGCCAGTAGTACCCACACTAGTTCCCAAGAGACC. This encodes CASSTHTSSQET. The whole CDR3 sequence reads CASSTHTSSQETQYF.